This record covers a single T cell receptor beta chain. This record comes from a study of blood T cell repertoires in COVID-19. Sequencing was performed with immunoSEQ multiplex PCR; in TCRdb, only in-frame clones are kept and a portion is missing. Counted here are some 100,000 clones, approximately 86% occurring once; the ten biggest clones make up roughly 2.5%. The receptor was isolated from a woman aged 50 to 60 who had recovered from COVID-19. What was sequenced was PBMCs or T cells enriched from blood (not recorded which).

Written as DNA, the CDR3 is TGTGCCAGCAGCCAAGACCACTACAATGAGCAGTTCTTC. This translates into CASSQDHYNEQFF. The chain carries TRBV14 and TRBJ2-1, with no clear D. V gave up 0 bases and J gave up 3 bases, with 3 bases separating them. The CDR3 spans 13 residues. The germline V gene has CDR1 SGHDN and CDR2 FVKESK. Supplemented by reference TRBV14 and TRBJ2-1, the full variable domain reads EAGVTQFPSHSVIEKGQTVTLRCDPISGHDNLYWYRRVMGKEIKFLLHFVKESKQDESGMPNNRFLAERTGGTYSTLKVQPAELEDSGVYFCASSQDHYNEQFFGPGTRLTVL.